These T cell receptor beta chains were read from a single sample in a study of blood T cell repertoires in COVID-19. Sequencing used immunoSEQ multiplex PCR; TCRdb keeps in-frame clones, though not all of them. The table lists roughly 20,000 clones, more than 80% of them singletons. Sequencing was performed on peripheral blood. The receptor set was obtained from a woman aged 45 to 65 with active COVID-19. Both conserved end residues are part of each CDR3. D genes are given only for firm matches. Size is omitted from some rows. Given values are once, few, many or a class for expanded clones.

V,size,J,D,CDR3,DNA
TRBV3-1/TRBV3-2,.,TRBJ2-3,TRBD2,CASSQGHGRPTDTQYF,TGTGCCAGCAGCCAAGGGCACGGGAGGCCCACAGATACGCAGTATTTT
TRBV27,.,TRBJ2-1,.,CASSPQGSYNEQFF,TGTGCCAGCAGTCCACAGGGCTCCTACAATGAGCAGTTCTTC
TRBV2,.,TRBJ2-5,TRBD2,CASSETGGRARETQYF,TGTGCCAGCAGTGAAACCGGCGGGAGGGCCCGGGAGACCCAGTACTTC
TRBV19,.,TRBJ1-5,.,CASSIDPRGGGNQPQHF,TGTGCCAGTAGTATAGATCCACGAGGGGGGGGCAATCAGCCCCAGCATTTT
TRBV6-5,.,TRBJ1-3,.,CASTAPQGGNTIYF,TGTGCCAGCACCGCCCCGCAGGGTGGAAACACCATATATTTT
TRBV5-8,.,TRBJ2-5,TRBD2,CASSLGLAGGRQETQYF,TGTGCCAGCAGCCTGGGGCTAGCGGGAGGGCGTCAAGAGACCCAGTACTTC
TRBV19,.,TRBJ1-6,TRBD1,CASSIPSTGVSPLHF,TGTGCCAGTAGTATACCCTCGACAGGGGTATCACCCCTCCACTTT
TRBV28,.,TRBJ1-2,.,CASSFPGGERYGYTF,TGTGCCAGCAGTTTCCCCGGCGGGGAGCGCTATGGCTACACCTTC
TRBV2,once,TRBJ1-2,TRBD1,CASSEAQGGSYGYTF,TGTGCCAGCAGTGAAGCGCAGGGGGGCAGCTATGGCTACACCTTC
TRBV9,.,TRBJ2-4,TRBD2,CASSVGSGGANIQYF,TGTGCCAGCAGCGTAGGGAGCGGGGGGGCAAACATTCAGTACTTC
TRBV18,.,TRBJ2-3,.,CASSPLQSSTDTQYF,TGTGCCAGCTCACCGTTACAGTCTAGCACAGATACGCAGTATTTT
TRBV3-1/TRBV3-2,once,TRBJ2-3,.,CASSPGHRTDTQYF,TGTGCCAGCAGCCCTGGACACCGCACAGATACGCAGTATTTT
TRBV5-4,.,TRBJ1-1,.,CASSLQGRTEAFF,TGTGCCAGCAGCTTACAGGGACGGACTGAAGCTTTCTTT
TRBV2,.,TRBJ1-5,TRBD1,CASSGQGTGQPQHF,TGTGCCAGCAGCGGACAGGGTACGGGTCAGCCCCAGCATTTT
TRBV5-1,.,TRBJ2-1,TRBD2,CASSLGLAGFNEQFF,TGCGCCTCCAGCTTGGGACTAGCGGGGTTCAATGAGCAGTTCTTC
TRBV6-1,.,TRBJ1-5,.,CASSERGQSNQPQHF,TGTGCCAGCAGTGAAAGGGGACAAAGCAATCAGCCCCAGCATTTT
TRBV6-5,.,TRBJ1-2,TRBD1,CASSTRQGAYYGYTF,TGTGCCAGCAGTACCCGACAGGGGGCGTACTATGGCTACACCTTC
TRBV25-1,.,TRBJ1-2,.,CASSEKRAGGYTF,TGTGCCAGCAGTGAAAAGAGGGCGGGGGGCTACACCTTC
TRBV2,.,TRBJ1-1,.,CASSERRFNTEAFF,TGTGCCAGCAGTGAACGCAGGTTTAACACTGAAGCTTTCTTT
TRBV5-4,.,TRBJ1-1,TRBD1,CASSSTGGITEAFF,TGTGCCAGCAGCTCGACAGGGGGCATTACTGAAGCTTTCTTT
TRBV29-1,.,TRBJ1-1,.,CSVEVSVSEAFF,TGCAGCGTTGAAGTCTCAGTCTCGGAAGCTTTCTTT
TRBV5-1,.,TRBJ2-7,.,CASERGGHAGEQYF,TGCGCCAGCGAGAGGGGGGGTCATGCCGGAGAGCAGTACTTC
TRBV2,.,TRBJ1-2,.,CASSILTANYGYTF,TGTGCCAGCAGCATCTTGACAGCTAACTATGGCTACACCTTC
TRBV11-2,.,TRBJ1-2,.,CASSLGNREYSPSSLF,TGTGCCAGCAGCTTGGGAAACAGGGAGTATTCACCATCCTCCCTCTTC
TRBV10-2,.,TRBJ2-1,TRBD2,CASSEGTSPGEQFF,TGCGCCAGCAGTGAGGGGACTAGCCCTGGGGAGCAGTTCTTC